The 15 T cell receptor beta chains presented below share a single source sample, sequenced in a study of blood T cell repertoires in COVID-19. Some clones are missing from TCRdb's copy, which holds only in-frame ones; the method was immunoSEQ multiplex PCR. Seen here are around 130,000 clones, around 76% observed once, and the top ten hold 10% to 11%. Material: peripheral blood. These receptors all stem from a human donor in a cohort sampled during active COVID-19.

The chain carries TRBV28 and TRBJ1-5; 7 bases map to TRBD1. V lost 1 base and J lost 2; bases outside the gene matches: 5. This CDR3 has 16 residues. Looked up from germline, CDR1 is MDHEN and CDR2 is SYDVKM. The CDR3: CASSLYRGPGNQPQHF. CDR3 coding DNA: TGTGCCAGCAGTTTATATAGGGGGCCGGGCAATCAGCCCCAGCATTTT.

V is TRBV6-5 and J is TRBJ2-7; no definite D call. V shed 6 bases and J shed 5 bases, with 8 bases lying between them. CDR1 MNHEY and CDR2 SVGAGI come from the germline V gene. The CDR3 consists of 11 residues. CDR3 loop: CASSQRDEQYF. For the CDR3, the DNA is TGTGCCAGCAGCCAGCGCGACGAGCAGTACTTC.

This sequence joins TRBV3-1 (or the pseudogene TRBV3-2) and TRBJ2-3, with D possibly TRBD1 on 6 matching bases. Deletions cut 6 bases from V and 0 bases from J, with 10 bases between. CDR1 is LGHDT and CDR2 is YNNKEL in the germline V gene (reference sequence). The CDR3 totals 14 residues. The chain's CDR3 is CASSRTASTDTQYF. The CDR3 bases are TGTGCCAGCAGTCGGACAGCTAGCACAGATACGCAGTATTTT.

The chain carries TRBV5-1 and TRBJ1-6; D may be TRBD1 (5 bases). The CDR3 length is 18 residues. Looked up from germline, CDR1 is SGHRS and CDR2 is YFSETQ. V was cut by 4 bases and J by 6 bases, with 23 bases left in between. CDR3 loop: CASSVLPQQESPNSPLHF. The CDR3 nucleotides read TGCGCCAGCAGCGTATTACCCCAACAGGAATCCCCTAATTCACCCCTCCACTTT.

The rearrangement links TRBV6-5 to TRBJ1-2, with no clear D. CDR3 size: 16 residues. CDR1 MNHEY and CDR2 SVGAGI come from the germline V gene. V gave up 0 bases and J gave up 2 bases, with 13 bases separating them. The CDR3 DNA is TGTGCCAGCAGTTACTCGGCCGCTTCAACGAACTATGGCTACACCTTC. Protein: CASSYSAASTNYGYTF.

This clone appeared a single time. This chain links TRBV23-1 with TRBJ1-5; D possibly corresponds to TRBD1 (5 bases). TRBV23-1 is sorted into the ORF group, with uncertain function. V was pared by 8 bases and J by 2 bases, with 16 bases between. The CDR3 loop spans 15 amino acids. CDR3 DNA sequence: TGCGCCAGCGGAAGCCCGGGGGTGCGCAATCAGCCCCAGCATTTT. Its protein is CASGSPGVRNQPQHF.

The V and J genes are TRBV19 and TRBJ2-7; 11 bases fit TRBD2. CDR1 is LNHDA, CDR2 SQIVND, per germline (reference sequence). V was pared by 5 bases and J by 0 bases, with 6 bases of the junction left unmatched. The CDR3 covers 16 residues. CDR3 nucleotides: TGTGCCAGTAGTCGACTAGCGGGGATGTCCTCCTACGAGCAGTACTTC. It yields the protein CASSRLAGMSSYEQYF. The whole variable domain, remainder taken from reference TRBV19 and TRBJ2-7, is DGGITQSPKYLFRKEGQNVTLSCEQNLNHDAMYWYRQDPGQGLRLIYYSQIVNDFQKGDIAEGYSVSREKKESFPLTVTSAQKNPTAFYLCASSRLAGMSSYEQYFGPGTRLTVT.

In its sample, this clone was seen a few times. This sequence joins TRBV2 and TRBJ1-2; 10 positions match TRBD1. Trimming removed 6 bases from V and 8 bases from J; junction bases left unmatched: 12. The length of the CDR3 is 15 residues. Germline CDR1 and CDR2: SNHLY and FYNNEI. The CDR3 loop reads CASRGGQGDSGGYTF. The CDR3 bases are TGTGCCAGCAGGGGTGGACAGGGGGATTCAGGCGGCTACACCTTC.

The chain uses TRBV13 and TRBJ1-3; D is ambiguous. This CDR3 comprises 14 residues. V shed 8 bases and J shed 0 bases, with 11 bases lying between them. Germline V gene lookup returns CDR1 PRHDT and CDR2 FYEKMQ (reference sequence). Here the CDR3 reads CASRKAVSGNTIYF. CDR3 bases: TGTGCCAGCCGAAAAGCCGTCTCTGGAAACACCATATATTTT.

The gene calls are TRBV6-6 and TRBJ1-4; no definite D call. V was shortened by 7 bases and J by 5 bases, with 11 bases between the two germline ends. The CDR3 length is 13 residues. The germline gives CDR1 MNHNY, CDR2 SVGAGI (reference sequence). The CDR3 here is CASTPGHNEKLFF. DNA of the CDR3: TGTGCCAGCACCCCAGGCCACAATGAAAAACTGTTTTTT.

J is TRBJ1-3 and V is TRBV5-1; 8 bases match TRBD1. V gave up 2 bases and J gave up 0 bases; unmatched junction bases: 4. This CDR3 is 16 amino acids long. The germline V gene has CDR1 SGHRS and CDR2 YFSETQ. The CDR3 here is CASSFDRGSSGNTIYF. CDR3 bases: TGCGCCAGCAGCTTTGACAGGGGATCCTCTGGAAACACCATATATTTT.

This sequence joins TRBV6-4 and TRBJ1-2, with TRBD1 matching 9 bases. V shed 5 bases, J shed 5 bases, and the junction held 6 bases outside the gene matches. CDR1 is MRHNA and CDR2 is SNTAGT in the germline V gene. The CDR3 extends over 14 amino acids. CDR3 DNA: TGTGCCAGCAGTAGCACGGGACAGGGATATGGCTACACCTTC. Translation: CASSSTGQGYGYTF.

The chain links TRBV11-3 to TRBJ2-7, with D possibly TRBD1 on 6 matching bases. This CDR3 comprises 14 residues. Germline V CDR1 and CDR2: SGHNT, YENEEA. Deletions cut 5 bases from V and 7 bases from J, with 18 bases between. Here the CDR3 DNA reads TGTGCCAGCAGCCGCCAGCCAGGGGAGTTTGAGCAGTACTTC. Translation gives CASSRQPGEFEQYF.

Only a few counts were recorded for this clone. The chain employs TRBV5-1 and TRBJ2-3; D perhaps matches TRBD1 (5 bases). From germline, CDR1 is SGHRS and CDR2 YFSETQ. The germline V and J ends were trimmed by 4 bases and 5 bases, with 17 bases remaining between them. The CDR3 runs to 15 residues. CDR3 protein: CASSHRSRERDTQYF. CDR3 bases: TGCGCCAGCAGCCACCGTTCCAGGGAAAGAGATACGCAGTATTTT.

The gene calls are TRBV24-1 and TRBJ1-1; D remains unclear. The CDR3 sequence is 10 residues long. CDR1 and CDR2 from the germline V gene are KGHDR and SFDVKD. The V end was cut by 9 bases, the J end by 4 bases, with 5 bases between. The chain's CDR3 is CATPLTEAFF. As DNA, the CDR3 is TGTGCCACCCCCCTCACTGAAGCTTTCTTT.